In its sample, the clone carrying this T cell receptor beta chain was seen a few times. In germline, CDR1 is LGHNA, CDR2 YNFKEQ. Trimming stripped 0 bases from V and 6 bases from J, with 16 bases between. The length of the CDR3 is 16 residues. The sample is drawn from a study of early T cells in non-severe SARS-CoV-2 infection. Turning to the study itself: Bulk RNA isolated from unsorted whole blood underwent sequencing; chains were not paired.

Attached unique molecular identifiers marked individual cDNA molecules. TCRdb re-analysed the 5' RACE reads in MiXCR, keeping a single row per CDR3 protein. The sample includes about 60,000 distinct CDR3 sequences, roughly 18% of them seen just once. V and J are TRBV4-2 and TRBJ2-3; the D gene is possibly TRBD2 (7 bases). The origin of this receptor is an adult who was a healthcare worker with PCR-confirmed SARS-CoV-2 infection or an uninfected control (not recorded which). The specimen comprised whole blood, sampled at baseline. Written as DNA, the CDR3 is TGTGCCAGCAGCCAAGATTGGTCGGGGGGCAGCGATACGCAGTATTTT. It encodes CASSQDWSGGSDTQYF.